The clone carrying this TCR beta chain was counted once. Antigen: not known. The CDR3 extends over 15 amino acids. Germline CDR1 is SGHTA and CDR2 is FQGTGA. Trimming at V came to 5 bases and at J to 7 bases, leaving 9 bases not matched to a gene. Vbeta (60) and Jbeta (13) primers were used in the PCR. The protocol was immunoSEQ multiplex PCR, while the TCRdb copy is restricted to in-frame clones and leaves out a portion. The table lists about 160,000 clones, 84% of them singletons, with nearly 6.5% in the top ten. The data were obtained in a study of cytomegalovirus exposure and HLA in healthy donors. Regarding the study as a whole: It was reported in a later analysis that an Asian-associated ancestry cluster showed fewer N-insertions than the roughly 620-donor mean. An apparent linkage of common viral pathogens to several of the most significant clusters emerged in a later analysis. According to an earlier analysis, most TCR beta V segments yielded productive rearrangements about 90% or about 30% of the time. Reportedly, TCR beta sequences accurately predicted HLA-A and HLA-B alleles in most subjects.

This TCR was recovered from a man in his forties or fifties in good health and CMV-seropositive. Sequencing used PBMCs. The rearrangement joins TRBV7-3 to TRBJ2-2; 8 bases align to TRBD1. The CDR3 spells CASSPGQGLGGELFF. For the CDR3, the DNA is TGTGCCAGCAGCCCCGGACAGGGTCTAGGCGGGGAGCTGTTTTTT.